The 28 T cell receptor beta chains below were found in one sample sequenced in a study of blood T cell repertoires in COVID-19. Some clones are missing from TCRdb's copy, which holds only in-frame ones; the method was immunoSEQ multiplex PCR. The sample holds approximately 50,000 clones; roughly 90% are singletons and the top ten take around 3.6%. The sequenced sample was peripheral blood. The receptors stem from a human donor in a cohort sampled during active COVID-19.

CDR3 nucleotide sequence: TGTGCCAGCAGTTACTCGGGAAGGGGGGGCGGCTACACCTTC. Encoded protein: CASSYSGRGGGYTF. V and J are TRBV6-5 and TRBJ1-2, with D possibly TRBD1 on 6 matching bases. The ends were cut back, 0 bases at V and 8 bases at J, with 13 bases in the middle. This CDR3 is 14 amino acids long. From germline, CDR1 is MNHEY and CDR2 SVGAGI.

The V gene is TRBV29-1, the J gene TRBJ1-3; TRBD1 matches 10 bases. This CDR3 has 14 amino acids. Germline V gene data show CDR1 as SQVTM and CDR2 as ANQGSEA. Unmatched junction bases numbered 5, after V lost 3 bases and J lost 6 bases. CDR3 bases: TGCAGCGTTGAGCTAGACAGGGGGCTAAACACCATATATTTT. Translating gives CSVELDRGLNTIYF. Based on the CDR3 plus reference TRBV29-1 and TRBJ1-3, the full variable domain is SAVISQKPSRDICQRGTSLTIQCQVDSQVTMMFWYRQQPGQSLTLIATANQGSEATYESGFVIDKFPISRPNLTFSTLTVSNMSPEDSSIYLCSVELDRGLNTIYFGEGSWLTVV.

V gene TRBV4-1 combines with J gene TRBJ2-7; the match to TRBD1 covers 9 bases. Trimming took 3 bases from V and 3 from J; bases not matched to a gene: 6. The length of the CDR3 is 15 residues. Germline V gene data show CDR1 as MGHRA and CDR2 as YSYEKL. The CDR3 sequence: CASSHIQGANYEQYF. CDR3 coding DNA: TGCGCCAGCAGCCATATACAGGGGGCCAACTACGAGCAGTACTTC.

The chain carries TRBV6-6 and TRBJ2-5; a weak D match, TRBD1 (6 bases). The germline V gene encodes CDR1 MNHNY and CDR2 SVGAGI (reference sequence). There are 16 residues in the CDR3. V shed 0 bases and J shed 5 bases, with 16 bases lying between them. CDR3 sequence (DNA): TGTGCCAGCAGTTACTCGGGACCCCAGAGGGGGGAGACCCAGTACTTC. Translation: CASSYSGPQRGETQYF.

V is TRBV18 and J is TRBJ1-2, with D possibly matching TRBD1 (6 bases). The CDR3 sequence is 15 residues long. The germline gives CDR1 KGHSH, CDR2 LQKENI. Trimming stripped 6 bases from V and 2 bases from J, with 16 bases between. The CDR3 DNA reads TGTGCCAGCTCTGACAGGCCTTCAATGAACTATGGCTACACCTTC. This encodes CASSDRPSMNYGYTF.

This clone was seen just once. CDR3 in DNA: TGTGCCAGTAGCGGGGGGGGGAACACTGAAGCTTTCTTT. Translation gives CASSGGGNTEAFF. V gene TRBV19 combines with J gene TRBJ1-1; possible D gene TRBD1, 5 bases. V was shortened by 6 bases and J by 1 base, with 9 bases between the two germline ends. The CDR3 runs 13 residues. Germline CDR1 and CDR2: LNHDA and SQIVND (reference sequence). The full variable domain, completed using reference TRBV19 and TRBJ1-1, is DGGITQSPKYLFRKEGQNVTLSCEQNLNHDAMYWYRQDPGQGLRLIYYSQIVNDFQKGDIAEGYSVSREKKESFPLTVTSAQKNPTAFYLCASSGGGNTEAFFGQGTRLTVV.

The chain is built from TRBV2 and TRBJ1-1, with D unresolved. Trimming left V 7 bases short and J 1 base short, with 16 bases between. Germline CDR1 and CDR2: SNHLY and FYNNEI. The CDR3 has 15 residues. The CDR3 sequence: CASIDSLTGNTEAFF. CDR3 nucleotide sequence: TGTGCCAGCATTGATTCTCTAACGGGGAACACTGAAGCTTTCTTT. The whole variable domain, remainder taken from reference TRBV2 and TRBJ1-1, is EPEVTQTPSHQVTQMGQEVILRCVPISNHLYFYWYRQILGQKVEFLVSFYNNEISEKSEIFDDQFSVERPDGSNFTLKIRSTKLEDSAMYFCASIDSLTGNTEAFFGQGTRLTVV.

The chain uses TRBV18 and TRBJ1-1, with D possibly TRBD1 on 5 matching bases. With 2 bases removed from V and 1 base from J, the gap between germline ends came to 5 bases. The CDR3 totals 13 residues. Germline CDR1 is KGHSH and CDR2 is LQKENI. The CDR3 nucleotides are TGTGCCAGCTCACCAGGGGCGAACACTGAAGCTTTCTTT. Translation: CASSPGANTEAFF.

The V gene is TRBV2, the J gene TRBJ1-2; D gene ambiguous. This CDR3 region has 13 residues. Trimming shortened V by 3 bases and J by 4 bases, and 9 bases separated the two germline ends. The germline V gene encodes CDR1 SNHLY and CDR2 FYNNEI. As DNA, the CDR3 is TGTGCCAGCAGTGATGGTCCCGGCTATGGCTACACCTTC. Its protein is CASSDGPGYGYTF. Supplemented by reference TRBV2 and TRBJ1-2, the full variable domain reads EPEVTQTPSHQVTQMGQEVILRCVPISNHLYFYWYRQILGQKVEFLVSFYNNEISEKSEIFDDQFSVERPDGSNFTLKIRSTKLEDSAMYFCASSDGPGYGYTFGSGTRLTVV.

The chain has TRBV5-1 and TRBJ1-2; 7 bases agree with TRBD1. This CDR3 is 15 amino acids long. The germline gives CDR1 SGHRS, CDR2 YFSETQ. The trim removed 4 bases at V and 3 bases at J, leaving 9 bases unmatched. The CDR3 DNA reads TGCGCCAGCAGCGTCCGGGACAGCCCTTACTATGGCTACACCTTC. Translation gives CASSVRDSPYYGYTF. Combining the CDR3 with reference TRBV5-1 and TRBJ1-2 gives the whole variable domain KAGVTQTPRYLIKTRGQQVTLSCSPISGHRSVSWYQQTPGQGLQFLFEYFSETQRNKGNFPGRFSGRQFSNSRSEMNVSTLELGDSALYLCASSVRDSPYYGYTFGSGTRLTVV.

The CDR3 reads CASSIVQGVGYEQYF. In DNA form, the CDR3 reads TGTGCCAGTAGTATAGTCCAGGGTGTAGGCTACGAGCAGTACTTC. The J gene is TRBJ2-7, the V gene TRBV19; TRBD1 is a possible D gene (5 bases). The CDR3 is 15 amino acids. V lost 1 base and J 3 bases, leaving 13 bases between the germline ends. The germline V gene encodes CDR1 LNHDA and CDR2 SQIVND (reference sequence).

This sequence joins TRBV27 and TRBJ2-1; D is undetermined. The CDR3 is 15 amino acids. Germline V gene lookup returns CDR1 MNHEY and CDR2 SMNVEV (reference sequence). With 5 bases removed from V and 4 bases from J, the gap between germline ends came to 15 bases. In DNA form, the CDR3 reads TGTGCCAGCAGTCATATCGGCTCCAGGTACAATGAGCAGTTCTTC. Translation: CASSHIGSRYNEQFF.

The V and J genes are TRBV6-5 and TRBJ1-5, with D uncertain. Trimming pared 4 bases from V and 3 bases from J, leaving 10 bases between. CDR3 length: 14 residues. The germline V gene has CDR1 MNHEY and CDR2 SVGAGI. This CDR3 reads CASSSRSYNQPQHF. The CDR3 coding sequence is TGTGCCAGCAGTTCTCGGAGCTACAATCAGCCCCAGCATTTT.

The rearrangement links TRBV21-1 to TRBJ2-6; the table gives TRBD2 as D, unverified against the DNA. TRBV21-1 represents a pseudogene. This CDR3 is 14 amino acids long. The CDR3 nucleotides read TGTGCCAGCAGCTATCCCCCCGGGGCCAACGTCCTGACTTTC. It yields the protein CASSYPPGANVLTF.

The rearrangement uses TRBV28 and TRBJ1-1; maybe TRBD1 (6 bases). The germline V and J ends were trimmed by 1 base and 2 bases, with 11 bases remaining between them. CDR1 and CDR2 from the germline V gene are MDHEN and SYDVKM. The CDR3 is made up of 15 amino acids. The CDR3 DNA is TGTGCCAGCAGTTTATTGGGCAGGGGTAACACTGAAGCTTTCTTT. Amino acid sequence: CASSLLGRGNTEAFF.

The rearrangement uses TRBV3-1 (or the pseudogene TRBV3-2) and TRBJ2-1, with TRBD2 identical over 7 bases. There are 17 residues in the CDR3. The V segment lost 3 bases and the J segment 0 bases; nucleotides outside the gene matches: 8. Germline CDR1 reads LGHDT; CDR2 reads YNNKEL (reference sequence). CDR3 DNA: TGTGCCAGCAGCCAGATAGCCCTAGCGGCCTCCTACAATGAGCAGTTCTTC. As protein: CASSQIALAASYNEQFF.

The chain's CDR3 is CASSLSSNRGPATEAFF. CDR3 nucleotides: TGCGCCAGCAGCTTGTCTAGTAACAGGGGGCCTGCCACTGAAGCTTTCTTT. The chain joins TRBV5-1 to TRBJ1-1, with 9 positions matching TRBD1. The trim removed 1 base at V and 4 bases at J, leaving 11 bases unmatched. This CDR3 is 17 amino acids long. Germline V CDR1 and CDR2: SGHRS, YFSETQ.

This chain uses TRBV19 with TRBJ2-3, with a weak D call TRBD2 (6 bases). In germline, CDR1 is LNHDA, CDR2 SQIVND (reference sequence). V lost 9 bases to trimming and J lost 0 bases, with 19 bases between them. The CDR3 totals 16 residues. CDR3 DNA sequence: TGTGCCAGCTCCCTAACTAGCAGGTCTAGCACAGATACGCAGTATTTT. It yields the protein CASSLTSRSSTDTQYF.

This chain connects TRBV19 to TRBJ2-5; D may be TRBD1 (6 bases). Germline lookup yields CDR1 LNHDA and CDR2 SQIVND (reference sequence). The CDR3 covers 13 residues. Between the trimmed V and J ends, which lost 5 bases and 9 bases, there was a span of 16 bases. CDR3 in amino acids: CASSAPGTPPQYF. CDR3 bases: TGTGCCAGTAGTGCCCCGGGGACACCCCCCCAGTACTTC.

V usage is TRBV24-1 and J usage is TRBJ2-1, with 9 bases lining up with TRBD1. Germline CDR1 is KGHDR and CDR2 is SFDVKD. This CDR3 has 16 residues. Trimming at V came to 3 bases and at J to 10 bases, leaving 12 bases not matched to a gene. This CDR3 reads CATSDTGTGPRVEQFF. Here the CDR3 DNA reads TGTGCCACCAGTGATACCGGGACAGGGCCCCGAGTGGAGCAGTTCTTC.

The chain combines TRBV6-6 with TRBJ1-1; maybe TRBD1 (5 bases). V was pared by 6 bases and J by 4 bases, with 15 bases between. Germline loops: CDR1 MNHNY, CDR2 SVGAGI (reference sequence). This CDR3 is built from 14 residues. In nucleotides, the CDR3 is TGTGCCAGCAGCGGGACGGGGGGATCCACTGAAGCTTTCTTT. This translates into CASSGTGGSTEAFF.

This clone was seen a single time. The V gene is TRBV2, the J gene TRBJ1-2, with TRBD1 identical over 12 bases. The CDR3 has 15 amino acids. In germline, CDR1 is SNHLY, CDR2 FYNNEI. Losses at the gene ends were 6 bases for V and 8 bases for J; bases not matched to a gene: 10. CDR3 residues: CASRDQGQGALGYTF. The CDR3 DNA reads as TGTGCCAGCAGGGACCAGGGACAGGGGGCCCTAGGCTACACCTTC.

CDR3: CASSLLPSGGTYEQYF. The CDR3 DNA sequence: TGTGCCAGCAGCTTACTCCCTAGCGGGGGGACCTACGAGCAGTACTTC. J is TRBJ2-7 and V is TRBV7-2, with 11 bases identical to TRBD2. Germline loops: CDR1 SGHTA, CDR2 FQGNSA. J lost 2 bases, V lost 2 bases, and 5 bases had no gene match. This CDR3 comprises 16 residues.

The chain carries TRBV2 and TRBJ2-1; D is perhaps TRBD2 (6 bases). The CDR3 is 15 residues long. The germline V gene has CDR1 SNHLY and CDR2 FYNNEI. The V end lost 5 bases, the J end lost 2 bases, and 13 bases lay between the germline ends. CDR3 nucleotide sequence: TGTGCCAGCAGTTTAGCGGATAGGACCTACAATGAGCAGTTCTTC. Protein sequence: CASSLADRTYNEQFF.

In its sample, this clone was seen a few times. The CDR3 region is CASSPSSGRAYEQYF. CDR3 coding DNA: TGTGCCAGCAGCCCTTCTAGCGGGAGGGCGTACGAGCAGTACTTC. This chain links TRBV3-1 (or the pseudogene TRBV3-2) with TRBJ2-7; 12 nucleotides agree with TRBD2. CDR1 is LGHDT and CDR2 is YNNKEL in the germline V gene (reference sequence). After removal of 4 bases from V and 4 bases from J, the junction contained 5 bases not matched to a gene. This CDR3 is 15 amino acids long.

The V and J genes are TRBV6-6 and TRBJ1-5, with 7 bases aligning to TRBD1. The V segment lost 9 bases and the J segment 5 bases; nucleotides outside the gene matches: 7. The CDR3 runs to 13 residues. Germline CDR1 MNHNY, CDR2 SVGAGI (reference sequence). The CDR3 loop is CASQGERDQPQHF. In DNA, the CDR3 is TGTGCCAGTCAGGGGGAAAGGGATCAGCCCCAGCATTTT.

The rearrangement uses TRBV2 and TRBJ2-1, with 12 nucleotides matching TRBD2. J was trimmed by 5 bases and V by 6 bases; bases with no gene match: 5. The CDR3 has 15 residues. Germline CDR1 and CDR2: SNHLY and FYNNEI. The CDR3 is CASSLAGGPDNEQFF. CDR3 coding DNA: TGTGCCAGCAGCCTAGCGGGAGGGCCAGACAATGAGCAGTTCTTC.

V is TRBV6-5 and J is TRBJ2-5, with TRBD1 identical over 7 bases. In germline, CDR1 is MNHEY, CDR2 SVGAGI. V shed 0 bases and J 4 bases; nucleotides not matched to a gene: 8. The CDR3 has 16 residues. Written as DNA, the CDR3 is TGTGCCAGCAGTTACTCGACAGGGTCGGTCGGAGAGACCCAGTACTTC. Its protein product is CASSYSTGSVGETQYF.